The TCR beta chain under discussion was sequenced for a study of CD8+ T cells in alopecia areata. Germline V CDR1 and CDR2: SQVTM, ANQGSEA. Trimming cost V 6 bases and J 8 bases, with 10 bases left between them. The CDR3 runs 10 residues. Treatment specified: oral pan-JAK inhibitor, 5-10 mg twice daily. It was from PBMCs that CD4+ and CD8+ T cells were sorted. Study conclusions and caveats: Normal scalp had lower clonality than lesional scalp, with alopecia totalis/universalis lesions showing this most strongly. Sequencing of scalp tissue also captures the resident alphabeta T cells of normal skin.

With regard to this clone: Its antigen is as yet unknown.

RNA was isolated and reverse transcribed to cDNA, the sequencing template. Sequenced by immunoSEQ multiplex PCR; TCRdb stores in-frame clones only, minus some. The sample gives about 200,000 clones, about 62% of which show up once; approximately 5.1% is in the top ten. The sequencing here drew on CD4+ T cells sorted from blood, taken at week 24, from a patient treated with tofacitinib. The chain employs TRBV29-1 and TRBJ1-2; weak D call: TRBD1 (5 bases). The sequence was collected from a human donor with alopecia areata. CDR3 sequence: CSVGAGGYTF. DNA for the CDR3: TGCAGCGTAGGGGCAGGGGGCTACACCTTC.